These T cell receptor beta chains were read from a single sample in a study of blood T cell repertoires in COVID-19. The protocol was immunoSEQ multiplex PCR, while the TCRdb copy is restricted to in-frame clones and leaves out a portion. The data hold 200,000 to 250,000 clones, with around four fifths observed a single time. What was sequenced was peripheral blood. These receptors were taken from a woman aged 55-75 years who had recovered from COVID-19. Both conserved end residues are part of each CDR3. The order of the fields is V gene, D gene, clone size, J gene, CDR3 DNA, CDR3 protein. D genes are given only for firm matches. Some rows have no size entry. The others give once, few or many, or a class for an expanded clone.

V: TRBV5-4; D: TRBD1; size: once; J: TRBJ2-2; DNA: TGTGCCAGCAGCCCGGACAGGGTGATTGGCACCGGGGAGCTGTTTTTT; CDR3: CASSPDRVIGTGELFF
V: TRBV2; D: NA; size: NA; J: TRBJ2-7; DNA: TGTGCCAGCAGTGACGAGGGTCCTTCCTACGAGCAGTACTTC; CDR3: CASSDEGPSYEQYF
V: TRBV18; D: TRBD1; size: NA; J: TRBJ2-7; DNA: TGTGCCAGCTCACCAGGGACAGGCTACGAGCAGTACTTC; CDR3: CASSPGTGYEQYF
V: TRBV5-1; D: TRBD1; size: NA; J: TRBJ2-5; DNA: TGCGCCAGCAGCCCCGGGACAGGGGGCTTCCAAGAGACCCAGTACTTC; CDR3: CASSPGTGGFQETQYF
V: TRBV19; D: TRBD1; size: NA; J: TRBJ2-1; DNA: TGTGCCAGTAGTATCCGGGACAGAAGCTACAATGAGCAGTTCTTC; CDR3: CASSIRDRSYNEQFF
V: TRBV3-1/TRBV3-2; D: NA; size: NA; J: TRBJ1-3; DNA: TGTGCCAGCAGTCCGCCAGGTGGTGGAAACACCATATATTTT; CDR3: CASSPPGGGNTIYF
V: TRBV19; D: NA; size: NA; J: TRBJ1-1; DNA: TGTGCCAGTACAGGGGACACTGAAGCTTTCTTT; CDR3: CASTGDTEAFF
V: TRBV5-4; D: TRBD1; size: NA; J: TRBJ1-1; DNA: TGTGCCAGCAGCTCGGACAGGGGGACTGAAGCTTTCTTT; CDR3: CASSSDRGTEAFF
V: TRBV2; D: TRBD1; size: once; J: TRBJ1-3; DNA: TGTGCCAGCAGTCCCACAGGGGCTAGGGGAAACACCATATATTTT; CDR3: CASSPTGARGNTIYF
V: TRBV20-1; D: NA; size: NA; J: TRBJ2-7; DNA: TGCAGTGCCCGCGGACTTGGCGAGCAGTACTTC; CDR3: CSARGLGEQYF
V: TRBV6-6; D: TRBD2; size: NA; J: TRBJ2-3; DNA: TGTGCCAGCAACCTAGCGGGCACAGATACGCAGTATTTT; CDR3: CASNLAGTDTQYF
V: TRBV6-5; D: TRBD2; size: NA; J: TRBJ2-3; DNA: TGTGCCAGCAGAGGGACTACCACAGATACGCAGTATTTT; CDR3: CASRGTTTDTQYF
V: TRBV5-6; D: NA; size: NA; J: TRBJ1-6; DNA: TGTGCCAGCAGCGTCTTACTATATTCACCCCTCCACTTT; CDR3: CASSVLLYSPLHF
V: TRBV7-2; D: TRBD2; size: NA; J: TRBJ2-7; DNA: TGTGCCAGCAGATCGGGACTAGCCACGAACGAGCAGTACTTC; CDR3: CASRSGLATNEQYF
V: TRBV11-2; D: NA; size: few; J: TRBJ1-2; DNA: TGTGCCAGCAGCTGGGAGGGAAGATATGGCTACACCTTC; CDR3: CASSWEGRYGYTF
V: TRBV3-1/TRBV3-2; D: NA; size: once; J: TRBJ1-1; DNA: TGTGCCAGGAGCAGGGGTGAAGCTTTCTTT; CDR3: CARSRGEAFF
V: TRBV10-2; D: NA; size: NA; J: TRBJ2-1; DNA: TGCGCCAGCAGTGAGTCGGGGGGCTCCTACAATGAGCAGTTCTTC; CDR3: CASSESGGSYNEQFF
V: TRBV19; D: TRBD2; size: NA; J: TRBJ2-7; DNA: TGTGCCAGTAGTGGACTAGCGGGGCAAGCCTACGAGCAGTACTTC; CDR3: CASSGLAGQAYEQYF
V: TRBV18; D: NA; size: NA; J: TRBJ1-1; DNA: TGTGCCAGCTCACCACAGCCTAACACTGAAGCTTTCTTT; CDR3: CASSPQPNTEAFF
V: TRBV13; D: TRBD2; size: NA; J: TRBJ2-1; DNA: TGTGCCAGCAGCCCCCTAGCGGGGGGGCCCGGTAATGAGCAGTTCTTC; CDR3: CASSPLAGGPGNEQFF
V: TRBV27; D: TRBD2; size: few; J: TRBJ2-7; DNA: TGTGCCAGCAGTTTCGGGTGGCGGGGGGGCTACGAGCAGTACTTC; CDR3: CASSFGWRGGYEQYF
V: TRBV14; D: NA; size: NA; J: TRBJ1-2; DNA: TGTGCCAGCAGCCCTCTGACGTGGGAGACGCGTGGCTACACCTTC; CDR3: CASSPLTWETRGYTF
V: TRBV4-3; D: TRBD1; size: NA; J: TRBJ1-2; DNA: TGCGCCAGCAGCCCGCGGAGCTACAGGGGGTCTGACTACACCTTC; CDR3: CASSPRSYRGSDYTF
V: TRBV7-2; D: NA; size: NA; J: TRBJ2-7; DNA: TGTGCCAGCAGCTTAGGGCGGGGCGAGCAGTACTTC; CDR3: CASSLGRGEQYF
V: TRBV27; D: TRBD2; size: NA; J: TRBJ2-5; DNA: TGTGCCAGCAGTTCGACTAGCGGGGGCCAGTTACAGTACTTC; CDR3: CASSSTSGGQLQYF
V: TRBV5-1; D: TRBD2; size: NA; J: TRBJ2-7; DNA: TGCGCCAGCAGCTTGGAAATCTCGGGAGGCGGCGAGCAGTACTTC; CDR3: CASSLEISGGGEQYF
V: TRBV30; D: NA; size: NA; J: TRBJ1-1; DNA: TGTGCCTGGAGTTCTGGACAATTGAACACTGAAGCTTTCTTT; CDR3: CAWSSGQLNTEAFF
V: TRBV4-3; D: NA; size: NA; J: TRBJ1-3; DNA: TGCGCCAGCAGCCAAGATGAGGCAGGGACTGGAAACACCATATATTTT; CDR3: CASSQDEAGTGNTIYF
V: TRBV5-5; D: TRBD1; size: few; J: TRBJ2-2; DNA: TGTGCCAGCAGCCAGACAGGGTGGGTCGACACCGGGGAGCTGTTTTTT; CDR3: CASSQTGWVDTGELFF
V: TRBV4-2; D: TRBD2; size: NA; J: TRBJ2-5; DNA: TGTGCCAGCAGCCACCTAGCGGGGGCCAGGGAGACCCAGTACTTC; CDR3: CASSHLAGARETQYF
V: TRBV6-5; D: TRBD1; size: NA; J: TRBJ2-1; DNA: TGTGCCAGCTCCTCCATCCCAGGGGGCCACAATGAGCAGTTCTTC; CDR3: CASSSIPGGHNEQFF
V: TRBV27; D: TRBD2; size: NA; J: TRBJ2-1; DNA: TGTGCCAGCAGTACTAGCGGGACATACAATGAGCAGTTCTTC; CDR3: CASSTSGTYNEQFF
V: TRBV30; D: TRBD2; size: NA; J: TRBJ2-3; DNA: TGTGCCTGGAGTGCCGGGGGGACTGGTACGCAGTATTTT; CDR3: CAWSAGGTGTQYF
V: TRBV7-2; D: NA; size: NA; J: TRBJ2-1; DNA: TGTGCCAGCAGCTTACAGGGGGGTTACGGGGGAATTTACAATGAGCAGTTCTTC; CDR3: CASSLQGGYGGIYNEQFF
V: TRBV6-1; D: NA; size: NA; J: TRBJ1-6; DNA: TGTGCCAGCAGTGATTCCCTGAGCTCCTATAATTCACCCCTCCACTTT; CDR3: CASSDSLSSYNSPLHF
V: TRBV18; D: NA; size: NA; J: TRBJ1-1; DNA: TGTGCCAGCTCACCAACGACAGAACGGCAGGGAGCTTTCTTT; CDR3: CASSPTTERQGAFF
V: TRBV6-2/TRBV6-3; D: NA; size: NA; J: TRBJ1-1; DNA: TGTGCCAGCAGCGTTGCGCCTGAAGCTTTCTTT; CDR3: CASSVAPEAFF
V: TRBV7-6; D: NA; size: NA; J: TRBJ1-2; DNA: TGTGCCAGCAGCTCACAGGGTTGGGGCTACACCTTC; CDR3: CASSSQGWGYTF
V: TRBV4-1; D: TRBD2; size: NA; J: TRBJ2-3; DNA: TGCGCCAGCAGCCAAGATCGCCTAGCGGGGGTCACAGATACGCAGTATTTT; CDR3: CASSQDRLAGVTDTQYF
V: TRBV4-2; D: TRBD2; size: NA; J: TRBJ2-7; DNA: TGTGCCAGCAGCCCGGGACTAGCGGTGGGCGAGCAGTACTTC; CDR3: CASSPGLAVGEQYF
V: TRBV10-2; D: NA; size: NA; J: TRBJ2-7; DNA: TGCGCCAGCAGTGAGTCTCGTCTAGCTGACGAGCAGTACTTC; CDR3: CASSESRLADEQYF
V: TRBV5-1; D: TRBD1; size: NA; J: TRBJ2-5; DNA: TGCGCCTGCCGGGACAGGGTAGAGACCCAGTACTTC; CDR3: CACRDRVETQYF
V: TRBV5-3; D: NA; size: NA; J: TRBJ1-1; DNA: TGTGCCAGAAACCTAGGGGGAGAGAACACTGAAGCTTTCTTT; CDR3: CARNLGGENTEAFF
V: TRBV5-1; D: NA; size: NA; J: TRBJ1-3; DNA: TGCGCCAGCAGCCAGGGCCCCTCGGTATACACCATATATTTT; CDR3: CASSQGPSVYTIYF
V: TRBV30; D: NA; size: NA; J: TRBJ1-4; DNA: TGTGCCTGGAGTCTCAGGGGCAGCGTTAATGAAAAACTGTTTTTT; CDR3: CAWSLRGSVNEKLFF
V: TRBV7-9; D: TRBD1; size: NA; J: TRBJ2-1; DNA: TGTGCCAGCAGCGAGGGACAGGGGGGGGCGGATGAGCAGTTCTTC; CDR3: CASSEGQGGADEQFF
V: TRBV13; D: TRBD1; size: NA; J: TRBJ1-2; DNA: TGTGCCAGCAGCTCTGAAGGACAGGGAATTAACTATGGCTACACCTTC; CDR3: CASSSEGQGINYGYTF
V: TRBV7-2; D: NA; size: many; J: TRBJ2-6; DNA: TGTGCCAGCAGCTTAGCTTATCGGGTAGGGGCCAACGTCCTGACTTTC; CDR3: CASSLAYRVGANVLTF
V: TRBV5-1; D: TRBD1; size: few; J: TRBJ1-2; DNA: TGCGCCAGCAGCTTGGATTTTACAGGGGGGTTTGGCTACACCTTC; CDR3: CASSLDFTGGFGYTF
V: TRBV20-1; D: NA; size: NA; J: TRBJ1-4; DNA: TGCAGTGCGAGGGCGCTCCAAAAACTGTTTTTT; CDR3: CSARALQKLFF
V: TRBV6-5; D: NA; size: NA; J: TRBJ1-5; DNA: TGTGCCAGCAGGAAATGGGGGGGCAATCAGCCCCAGCATTTT; CDR3: CASRKWGGNQPQHF